These 11 T cell receptor beta chains were sequenced from one sample in a study of cytomegalovirus exposure and HLA in healthy donors. 13 Jbeta primers and 60 Vbeta primers were used for the PCR. Only in-frame clones appear in the TCRdb table, and some are missing; sequencing was by immunoSEQ multiplex PCR. The sample includes about 160,000 clones, less than 85% of them seen just once. The specimen sequenced was PBMCs. These receptors were collected from a man aged 35 to 55 in good health and CMV-seronegative.

Only a few counts were recorded for this clone. The chain has TRBV4-1 and TRBJ1-2; possible D gene TRBD1, 6 bases. Germline V CDR1 and CDR2: MGHRA, YSYEKL. This CDR3 comprises 16 residues. The V end lost 0 bases, the J end lost 4 bases, and 15 bases lay between the germline ends. CDR3: CASSQDGAGVPYGYTF. The CDR3 coding sequence is TGCGCCAGCAGCCAAGATGGGGCAGGGGTCCCCTATGGCTACACCTTC.

The CDR3 region is CASSLADSYEQYF. The CDR3 DNA sequence: TGCGCCAGCAGCCTAGCAGACAGCTACGAGCAGTACTTC. The V call is TRBV4-1, the J call TRBJ2-7, with a tentative D call TRBD1 (5 bases). The CDR3 loop spans 13 amino acids. Germline V CDR1 and CDR2: MGHRA, YSYEKL. V was cut by 4 bases and J by 3 bases, with 10 bases left in between.

The V call is TRBV30, the J call TRBJ1-6; 7 nucleotides match TRBD1. Germline lookup yields CDR1 GTSNPN and CDR2 SVGIG (reference sequence). With V trimmed by 2 bases and J by 9 bases, 10 bases remained unmatched. The CDR3 consists of 15 residues. The CDR3 nucleotides read TGTGCCTGGAGTCGACTCGGGACAGATACTTCACCCCTCCACTTT. This translates into CAWSRLGTDTSPLHF. Together with reference TRBV30 and TRBJ1-6, the CDR3 gives the full variable domain: SQTIHQWPATLVQPVGSPLSLECTVEGTSNPNLYWYRQAAGRGLQLLFYSVGIGQISSEVPQNLSASRPQDRQFILSSKKLLLSDSGFYLCAWSRLGTDTSPLHFGNGTRLTVT.

J is TRBJ1-1 and V is TRBV2; the D gene is possibly TRBD1 (6 bases). The CDR3 is made up of 11 amino acids. Germline assignment: CDR1 SNHLY and CDR2 FYNNEI. Trimming cost V 10 bases and J 7 bases, with 13 bases left between them. The CDR3 reads CATGGFLEAFF. CDR3 nucleotides: TGTGCCACGGGGGGCTTCCTTGAAGCTTTCTTT.

This clone has just a few counts. At the DNA level, this CDR3 is encoded by other sequences in the same sample as well. J is TRBJ2-7 and V is TRBV4-3, with a tentative D call TRBD1 (6 bases). V lost 1 base, J lost 2 bases, and 12 bases lay in between. Germline values: CDR1 LGHNA, CDR2 YSLEER. The CDR3 length is 15 residues. The CDR3 here is CASSQGGGDPYEQYF. DNA of the CDR3: TGCGCCAGCAGCCAAGGAGGGGGTGACCCCTACGAGCAGTACTTC.

J is TRBJ2-7 and V is TRBV19; D possibly corresponds to TRBD2 (5 bases). Trimming left V 6 bases short and J 4 bases short, with 13 bases between. This CDR3 comprises 13 residues. The germline V gene encodes CDR1 LNHDA and CDR2 SQIVND (reference sequence). CDR3 in amino acids: CASSLRVRYEQYF. In DNA, the CDR3 is TGTGCCAGTAGCCTGCGGGTACGGTACGAGCAGTACTTC. Variable domain in full (rest from reference TRBV19 and TRBJ2-7): DGGITQSPKYLFRKEGQNVTLSCEQNLNHDAMYWYRQDPGQGLRLIYYSQIVNDFQKGDIAEGYSVSREKKESFPLTVTSAQKNPTAFYLCASSLRVRYEQYFGPGTRLTVT.

The chain links TRBV10-3 to TRBJ2-1, with 9 bases lining up with TRBD1. CDR1 and CDR2 from the germline V gene are ENHRY and SYGVKD. The V segment lost 8 bases and the J segment 5 bases; nucleotides outside the gene matches: 10. The CDR3 has 15 amino acids. The chain's CDR3 is CAIVAGTGSNNEQFF. The CDR3 nucleotides are TGTGCCATCGTTGCCGGGACAGGGAGTAACAATGAGCAGTTCTTC.

The chain recombines TRBV28 with TRBJ1-3; maybe TRBD1 (5 bases). V was cut by 7 bases and J by 4 bases, with 17 bases left in between. From germline, CDR1 is MDHEN and CDR2 SYDVKM. The CDR3 has 15 residues. CDR3 sequence reads: CASTRRGSGGNTIYF. The DNA of the CDR3 is TGTGCCAGCACCCGGCGGGGGTCGGGAGGAAACACCATATATTTT.

This chain links TRBV19 with TRBJ2-2; 8 bases align to TRBD2. From germline, CDR1 is LNHDA and CDR2 SQIVND (reference sequence). V shed 6 bases, J shed 7 bases, and the junction held 7 bases outside the gene matches. This CDR3 is built from 14 residues. The CDR3 loop reads CASSPTSAGGELFF. CDR3 bases: TGTGCCAGTAGCCCGACTAGCGCTGGCGGGGAGCTGTTTTTT. The full variable domain, its missing parts supplied by reference TRBV19 and TRBJ2-2, is DGGITQSPKYLFRKEGQNVTLSCEQNLNHDAMYWYRQDPGQGLRLIYYSQIVNDFQKGDIAEGYSVSREKKESFPLTVTSAQKNPTAFYLCASSPTSAGGELFFGEGSRLTVL.

V and J are TRBV27 and TRBJ1-6; maybe TRBD1 (5 bases). CDR1 is MNHEY, CDR2 SMNVEV, per germline (reference sequence). The CDR3 has 16 amino acids. Between the trimmed V and J ends, which lost 8 bases and 7 bases, there was a span of 21 bases. The CDR3 protein is CASRAPQTVSNSPLHF. The CDR3 nucleotides are TGTGCCAGCCGAGCACCCCAGACAGTCTCAAATTCACCCCTCCACTTT.

This rearrangement joins TRBV9 to TRBJ2-5; 7 bases agree with TRBD1. CDR1 and CDR2 (germline): SGDLS, YYNGEE. The junction had 2 bases not matched to a gene; V was cut back by 3 bases and J by 3 bases. The length of the CDR3 is 13 residues. The CDR3 DNA sequence: TGTGCCAGCAGCGATGGGACAGAAGAGACCCAGTACTTC. It yields the protein CASSDGTEETQYF.